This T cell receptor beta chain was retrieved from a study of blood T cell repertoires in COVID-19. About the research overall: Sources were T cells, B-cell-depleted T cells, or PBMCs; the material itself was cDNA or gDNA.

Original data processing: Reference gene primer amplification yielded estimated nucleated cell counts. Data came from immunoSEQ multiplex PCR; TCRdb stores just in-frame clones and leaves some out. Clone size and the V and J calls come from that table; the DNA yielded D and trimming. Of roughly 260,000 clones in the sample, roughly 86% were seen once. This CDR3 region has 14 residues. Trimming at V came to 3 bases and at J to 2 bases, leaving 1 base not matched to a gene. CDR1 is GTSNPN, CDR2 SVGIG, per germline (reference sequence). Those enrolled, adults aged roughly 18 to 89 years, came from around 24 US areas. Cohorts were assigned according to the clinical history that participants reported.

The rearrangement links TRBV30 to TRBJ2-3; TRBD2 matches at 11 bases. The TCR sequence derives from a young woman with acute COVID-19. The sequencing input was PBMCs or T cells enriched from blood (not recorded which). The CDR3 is CAWRGLADTDTQYF. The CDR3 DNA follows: TGTGCCTGGAGGGGACTAGCGGACACAGATACGCAGTATTTT.